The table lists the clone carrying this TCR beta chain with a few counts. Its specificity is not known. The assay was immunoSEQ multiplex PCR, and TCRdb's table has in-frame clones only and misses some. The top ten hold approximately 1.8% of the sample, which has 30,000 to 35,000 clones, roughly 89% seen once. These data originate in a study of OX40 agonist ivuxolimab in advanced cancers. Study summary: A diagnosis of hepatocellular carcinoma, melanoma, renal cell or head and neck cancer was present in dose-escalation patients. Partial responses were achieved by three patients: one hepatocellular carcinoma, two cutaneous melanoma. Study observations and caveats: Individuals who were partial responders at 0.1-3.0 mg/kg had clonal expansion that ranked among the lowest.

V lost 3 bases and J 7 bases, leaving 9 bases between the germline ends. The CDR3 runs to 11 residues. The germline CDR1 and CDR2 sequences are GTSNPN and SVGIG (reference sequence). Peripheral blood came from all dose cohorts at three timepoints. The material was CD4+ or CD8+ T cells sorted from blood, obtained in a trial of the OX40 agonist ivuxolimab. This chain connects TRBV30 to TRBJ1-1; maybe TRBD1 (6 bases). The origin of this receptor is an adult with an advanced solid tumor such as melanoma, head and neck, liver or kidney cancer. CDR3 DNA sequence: TGTGCCTGGAGAGACAGGCGTGAAGCTTTCTTT. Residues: CAWRDRREAFF.